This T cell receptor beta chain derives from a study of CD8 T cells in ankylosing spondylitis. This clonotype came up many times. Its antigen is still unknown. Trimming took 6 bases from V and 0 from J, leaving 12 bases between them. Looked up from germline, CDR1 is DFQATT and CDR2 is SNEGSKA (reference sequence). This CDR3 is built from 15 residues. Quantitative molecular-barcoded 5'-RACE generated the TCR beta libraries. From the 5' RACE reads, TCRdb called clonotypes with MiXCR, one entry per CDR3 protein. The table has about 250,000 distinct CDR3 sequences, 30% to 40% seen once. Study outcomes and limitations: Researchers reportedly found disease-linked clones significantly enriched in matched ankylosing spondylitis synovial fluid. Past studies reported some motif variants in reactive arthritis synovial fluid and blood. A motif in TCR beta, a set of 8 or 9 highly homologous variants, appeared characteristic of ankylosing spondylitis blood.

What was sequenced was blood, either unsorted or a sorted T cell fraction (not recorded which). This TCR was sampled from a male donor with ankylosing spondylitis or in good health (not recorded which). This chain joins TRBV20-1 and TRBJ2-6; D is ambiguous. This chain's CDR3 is CSARKLGSGANVLTF. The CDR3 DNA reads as TGCAGTGCCCGAAAGCTCGGCTCTGGGGCCAACGTCCTGACTTTC.